These 20 T cell receptor beta chains came from one sample sequenced in a study of blood T cell repertoires in COVID-19. Using immunoSEQ multiplex PCR, the repertoire was profiled, and TCRdb retains in-frame clones only, with some absent. Of about 360,000 clones listed, over 70% are singletons. The specimen sequenced was peripheral blood. The source of these receptors is a man aged 25-40 years with active or convalescent COVID-19.

This clone was counted between two and nine times. The chain joins TRBV4-1 to TRBJ1-3, with D unresolved. Germline loops: CDR1 MGHRA, CDR2 YSYEKL. V was shortened by 3 bases and J by 2 bases, with 14 bases between the two germline ends. The CDR3 has 16 amino acids. CDR3 in amino acids: CASSQSGGVAGNTIYF. The CDR3 DNA reads TGCGCCAGCAGCCAGTCTGGCGGAGTGGCTGGAAACACCATATATTTT.

The J gene is TRBJ2-2, the V gene TRBV5-1; 8 bases match TRBD2. The CDR3 is made up of 19 amino acids. Germline-derived CDR1 and CDR2 are SGHRS and YFSETQ. V lost 4 bases, J lost 3 bases, and 17 bases stayed unmatched. The CDR3 DNA reads TGCGCCAGCAGCATCGACAGACGACCAGCGGGAGTATACACCGGGGAGCTGTTTTTT. This gives the protein CASSIDRRPAGVYTGELFF.

This sequence joins TRBV4-1 and TRBJ1-4, with D hard to call. The CDR3 totals 14 residues. Trimming took 3 bases from V and 8 from J, leaving 13 bases between them. The germline V gene has CDR1 MGHRA and CDR2 YSYEKL. The CDR3 DNA reads TGCGCCAGCAGCCAGTTCACAGCGGGGGAAAAACTGTTTTTT. Protein product: CASSQFTAGEKLFF.

The chain combines TRBV25-1 with TRBJ1-1; D gene ambiguous. Trimming removed 4 bases from V and 1 base from J, with 10 bases in between. The V gene's germline CDR1 is MGHDK and CDR2 SYGVNS. This CDR3 contains 14 residues. The CDR3 DNA reads as TGTGCCAGCAGTGCGACTGAGGGGAACACTGAAGCTTTCTTT. Its translation: CASSATEGNTEAFF.

CDR3 loop: CASRRGQGIAEAFF. The CDR3 coding sequence is TGTGCCAGCAGACGGGGACAGGGGATCGCTGAAGCTTTCTTT. The chain is built from TRBV13 and TRBJ1-1; 10 bases are shared with TRBD1. Trimming removed 6 bases from V and 6 bases from J; junction bases left unmatched: 7. The CDR3 totals 14 residues. Germline V lookup: CDR1 PRHDT, CDR2 FYEKMQ (reference sequence).

This chain connects TRBV28 to TRBJ1-2; D remains ambiguous. This CDR3 comprises 12 residues. Germline V gene data show CDR1 as MDHEN and CDR2 as SYDVKM. V was trimmed by 6 bases and J by 8 bases, leaving 13 bases between them. This chain's CDR3 is CASREGEEGYTF. The CDR3 DNA sequence: TGTGCCAGCAGGGAGGGAGAAGAAGGCTACACCTTC.

The chain recombines TRBV25-1 with TRBJ1-5, with 10 bases that match TRBD1. Germline V gene data show CDR1 as MGHDK and CDR2 as SYGVNS. The V and J ends lost 4 bases and 4 bases, in that order; junction bases with no gene match: 4. The CDR3 loop spans 15 amino acids. Written as DNA, the CDR3 is TGTGCCAGCAGTGGACCGGGACAGGGGAATCAGCCCCAGCATTTT. Translation: CASSGPGQGNQPQHF.

The V gene is TRBV28, the J gene TRBJ2-3; 7 bases fit TRBD1. Trimming removed 5 bases from V and 4 bases from J; junction bases left unmatched: 12. The CDR3 length is 16 residues. Germline lookup yields CDR1 MDHEN and CDR2 SYDVKM. CDR3 nucleotides: TGTGCCAGCAGTCCACGGACAGGCTGGGCCGCAGATACGCAGTATTTT. Translated: CASSPRTGWAADTQYF.

The rearrangement joins TRBV5-1 to TRBJ2-3; D might be TRBD2 (6 bases). The germline gives CDR1 SGHRS, CDR2 YFSETQ. The germline V and J ends were trimmed by 5 bases and 5 bases, with 24 bases remaining between them. The CDR3 is made up of 17 amino acids. The CDR3 here is CASSSAGRAGPRDTQYF. The CDR3 DNA sequence: TGCGCCAGCAGTTCCGCAGGCCGGGCGGGGCCTAGAGATACGCAGTATTTT.

This sequence joins TRBV28 and TRBJ2-3, with D possibly TRBD1 on 7 matching bases. The length of the CDR3 is 19 residues. V was trimmed by 4 bases and J by 7 bases, leaving 30 bases between them. Per germline, CDR1 MDHEN and CDR2 SYDVKM. CDR3 amino acids: CASSSPAKAPGLRGHTQYF. The CDR3 nucleotides are TGTGCCAGCAGTTCCCCGGCCAAGGCCCCGGGACTTAGGGGGCATACGCAGTATTTT. The full variable domain, completed using reference TRBV28 and TRBJ2-3, is DVKVTQSSRYLVKRTGEKVFLECVQDMDHENMFWYRQDPGLGLRLIYFSYDVKMKEKGDIPEGYSVSREKKERFSLILESASTNQTSMYLCASSSPAKAPGLRGHTQYFGPGTRLTVL.

The CDR3 loop reads CSVAGLAGHLGQFF. The CDR3, as DNA: TGCAGCGTAGCGGGACTAGCGGGACATTTGGGGCAGTTCTTC. This chain connects TRBV29-1 to TRBJ2-1, with 13 bases lining up with TRBD2. Germline CDR1 reads SQVTM; CDR2 reads ANQGSEA. V shed 6 bases and J 12 bases; nucleotides not matched to a gene: 11. This CDR3 is built from 14 residues.

The chain employs TRBV7-2 and TRBJ2-5; D call uncertain. This CDR3 spans 14 amino acids. V was cut by 7 bases and J by 4 bases, with 16 bases left in between. Germline assignment: CDR1 SGHTA and CDR2 FQGNSA. The CDR3 loop reads CASTLIPSGETQYF. The CDR3 coding sequence is TGTGCCAGCACCTTGATCCCATCAGGAGAGACCCAGTACTTC. Filled out from reference TRBV7-2 and TRBJ2-5, the complete variable domain reads GAGVSQSPSNKVTEKGKDVELRCDPISGHTALYWYRQSLGQGLEFLIYFQGNSAPDKSGLPSDRFSAERTGGSVSTLTIQRTQQEDSAVYLCASTLIPSGETQYFGPGTRLLVL.

This sequence joins TRBV6-5 and TRBJ2-7, with a possible D match to TRBD2 (6 bases). The V end was cut by 11 bases, the J end by 4 bases, with 12 bases between. Germline CDR1 and CDR2: MNHEY and SVGAGI. The CDR3 extends over 11 amino acids. CDR3 protein: CAGGTEYEQYF. The CDR3 DNA follows: TGTGCCGGAGGGACTGAGTACGAGCAGTACTTC.

The gene calls are TRBV7-8 and TRBJ1-2; possibly TRBD1 for D (6 bases). CDR3 length equals 15 residues. Germline assignment: CDR1 SGHVS and CDR2 FQNEAQ. V lost 5 bases, J lost 5 bases, and 18 bases lay in between. The CDR3 region has the DNA TGTGCCAGCAGCCCCCGGGCAGGGGTAGGGTATGGCTACACCTTC. Amino acid sequence: CASSPRAGVGYGYTF.

The chain employs TRBV6-7 and TRBJ1-5; tentatively, D is TRBD1 (5 bases). TRBV6-7 is an ORF for which the function is uncertain. V shed 2 bases and J shed 2 bases, with 13 bases lying between them. The CDR3 runs 16 residues. The CDR3 protein is CASSYAWGRGNQPQHF. In nucleotides, the CDR3 is TGTGCCAGCAGTTACGCGTGGGGCAGGGGCAATCAGCCCCAGCATTTT.

The chain combines TRBV28 with TRBJ1-1; D possibly corresponds to TRBD1 (6 bases). In germline, CDR1 is MDHEN, CDR2 SYDVKM. CDR3 size: 17 residues. Trimming cost V 11 bases and J 2 bases, with 27 bases left between them. CDR3 bases: TGTGCCGCAGCCGCTTGGGGGGGCAGATCCATCAACACTGAAGCTTTCTTT. This codes for CAAAAWGGRSINTEAFF.

This chain links TRBV9 with TRBJ1-2; D uncertain. Germline-derived CDR1 and CDR2 are SGDLS and YYNGEE. The CDR3 is 15 residues long. V was clipped by 0 bases and J by 8 bases, with 17 bases between them. The CDR3 sequence is CASSVEVWNPRGYTF. The CDR3 DNA sequence: TGTGCCAGCAGCGTAGAAGTCTGGAACCCGCGGGGCTACACCTTC.

The chain recombines TRBV6-1 with TRBJ1-2, with 7 bases aligning to TRBD1. The trim removed 5 bases at V and 8 bases at J, leaving 8 bases unmatched. The CDR3 contains 13 residues. CDR1 and CDR2 (germline): MNHNS, SASEGT. CDR3: CASSPTGFMGYTF. The CDR3 nucleotides read TGTGCCAGCAGTCCGACAGGGTTCATGGGCTACACCTTC.

The rearrangement joins TRBV30 to TRBJ2-5; D gene ambiguous. Per the germline V gene, CDR1 is GTSNPN and CDR2 is SVGIG (reference sequence). V dropped 1 base and J dropped 2 bases, with 14 bases sitting between them. The CDR3 is 15 residues long. The DNA for the CDR3 is TGTGCCTGGAGTGCCCCCCTGGGCCGGCAAGAGACCCAGTACTTC. This gives the protein CAWSAPLGRQETQYF.

This clone was seen only a few times. J is TRBJ2-1 and V is TRBV28, with TRBD2 matching 10 bases. The V and J ends lost 8 bases and 5 bases, in that order; junction bases with no gene match: 12. Looked up from germline, CDR1 is MDHEN and CDR2 is SYDVKM. The CDR3 has 16 residues. The CDR3 loop is CASYSPLAGVNNEQFF. Here the CDR3 DNA reads TGTGCCAGCTACTCGCCCCTAGCGGGGGTCAACAATGAGCAGTTCTTC.